This TCR beta chain came from a study of Ad26.COV2.S vaccination and SARS-CoV-2 variants. Study outcomes and limitations: Breadth of non-spike TCRs did not differ between vaccinees and placebo recipients.

The repertoire was sequenced with immunoSEQ multiplex PCR; TCRdb's copy has only in-frame clones and lacks some. The sample lists hundreds of thousands of clones, about 87% seen once, with roughly 6% in the top ten. Indicated treatment: around 19 received Ad26.COV2.S at low or high dose, single or two shots; about 5 received placebo; per-sample allocation not given. Samples analyzed were those drawn on day 63 after the first vaccine or placebo injection. Vaccination employed an Ad26 vector expressing the Wuhan-strain SARS-CoV-2 spike. Germline values: CDR1 SGHTA, CDR2 FQGTGA. This CDR3 region has 14 residues. Trimming shortened V by 10 bases and J by 1 base, and 14 bases separated the two germline ends. Points on this clone: As yet, its antigen is unknown.

The clonotype originates from a person aged 18-60 years who received the Ad26.COV2.S COVID-19 vaccine or a placebo. This rearrangement joins TRBV7-3 to TRBJ1-5, with TRBD1 as a possible D gene (6 bases). Source: peripheral blood, taken in a trial of Ad26.COV2.S vaccine versus placebo. The CDR3: CAKGSGVSNQPQHF. CDR3 coding DNA: TGTGCCAAGGGTTCAGGGGTCAGCAATCAGCCCCAGCATTTT.